These T cell receptor beta chains were read from a single sample in a study of CD8 T cells in ankylosing spondylitis. MiXCR, applied by TCRdb to the 5' RACE reads, yields one record per CDR3 protein. The sample contains around 150,000 distinct CDR3 sequences, 11% of which appear only once. Sequencing was carried out using blood, either unsorted or a sorted T cell fraction (not recorded which). The receptors shown here come from a male donor with ankylosing spondylitis or in good health (not recorded which). Both conserved end residues are part of each CDR3. D genes are given only for firm matches. Only some rows state a clone size, as once, few, many or a class for expanded clones.

clone size | D gene | J gene | V gene | CDR3 DNA | CDR3 protein
many | NA | TRBJ1-5 | TRBV12-3/TRBV12-4 | TGTGCCAGCAGTTTTCATCTTCTGGGGGCGCGTAAGGATCCAGCCTATCAGCCCCAGCATTTT | CASSFHLLGARKDPAYQPQHF
many | NA | TRBJ1-2 | TRBV5-5 | TGTGCCAGCAGCTTGGTGTCAGGGGCAGGGTATGGCTACACCTTC | CASSLVSGAGYGYTF
many | NA | TRBJ2-3 | TRBV12-3/TRBV12-4 | TGTGCCAGCAGTTTCCACATACAATCAAGCACAGATACGCAGTATTTT | CASSFHIQSSTDTQYF
NA | NA | TRBJ1-2 | TRBV5-1 | TGCGCCAGCAGCTTGGAGCGGGCCAGCTATGGCTACACCTTC | CASSLERASYGYTF
NA | TRBD1 | TRBJ2-2 | TRBV7-8 | TGTGCCAGCAGCGGAGAGGGACAGGTTGCCACCGGGGAGCTGTTTTTT | CASSGEGQVATGELFF
many | TRBD2 | TRBJ2-1 | TRBV7-9 | TGTGCCAGCAGCTTAGCGGGACTAGCGGGGGATGAGCAGTTCTTC | CASSLAGLAGDEQFF
many | TRBD1 | TRBJ2-7 | TRBV24-1 | TGTGCCACCGGCTGGACAGGGGATTACGAGCAGTACTTC | CATGWTGDYEQYF
NA | NA | TRBJ1-2 | TRBV2 | TGTGCCAGCAGTGAAAAGGACCTCTACACCTTC | CASSEKDLYTF
many | NA | TRBJ1-6 | TRBV20-1 | TGCAGTGCTAGAGGCGATTTGACCTCACCCCTCCACTTT | CSARGDLTSPLHF
many | NA | TRBJ2-1 | TRBV24-1 | TGTGCCACCAGTGATTTAGCAGGGGACGGCTACAATGAGCAGTTCTTC | CATSDLAGDGYNEQFF
many | TRBD2 | TRBJ2-3 | TRBV20-1 | TGCAGCGCCAGGACTAGCGGGACAGATACGCAGTATTTT | CSARTSGTDTQYF
few | NA | TRBJ2-5 | TRBV24-1 | TGTGCCACCAGTGATTCCCGGGGGACAGACGTACAAGAGACCCAGTACTTC | CATSDSRGTDVQETQYF
NA | NA | TRBJ1-2 | TRBV12-3/TRBV12-4 | TGTGCCAGCAGTCAACGGTACAGCTATGGCTACACCTTC | CASSQRYSYGYTF
many | NA | TRBJ1-4 | TRBV2 | TGTGCCAGCAGTTCGACAGGCGCTAATGAAAAACTGTTTTTT | CASSSTGANEKLFF
NA | TRBD2 | TRBJ2-1 | TRBV6-5 | TGTGCCAGCAGTTACTCAGATATCTGGACTAGCGGGAGTGACAATGAGCAGTTCTTC | CASSYSDIWTSGSDNEQFF
NA | NA | TRBJ2-2 | TRBV11-2 | TGTGCCAGCAGCTTAGATACTGTGGGAGGGCTGTTTTTT | CASSLDTVGGLFF